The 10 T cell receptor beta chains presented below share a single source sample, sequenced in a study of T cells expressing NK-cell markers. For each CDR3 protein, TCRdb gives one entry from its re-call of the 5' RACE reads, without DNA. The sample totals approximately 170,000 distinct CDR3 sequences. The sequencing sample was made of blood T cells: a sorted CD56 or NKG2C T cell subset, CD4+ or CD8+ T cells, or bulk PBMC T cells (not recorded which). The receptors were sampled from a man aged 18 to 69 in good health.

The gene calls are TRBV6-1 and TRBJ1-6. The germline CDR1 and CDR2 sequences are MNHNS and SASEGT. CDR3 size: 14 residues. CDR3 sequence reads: CASSEFVGNSPLHF.

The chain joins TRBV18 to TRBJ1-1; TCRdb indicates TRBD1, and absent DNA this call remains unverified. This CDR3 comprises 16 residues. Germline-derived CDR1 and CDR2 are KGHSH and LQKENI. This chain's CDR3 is CASSAEGQGVNTEAFF. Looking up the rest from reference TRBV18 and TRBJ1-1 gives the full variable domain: NAGVMQNPRHLVRRRGQEARLRCSPMKGHSHVYWYRQLPEEGLKFMVYLQKENIIDESGMPKERFSAEFPKEGPSILRIQQVVRGDSAAYFCASSAEGQGVNTEAFFGQGTRLTVV.

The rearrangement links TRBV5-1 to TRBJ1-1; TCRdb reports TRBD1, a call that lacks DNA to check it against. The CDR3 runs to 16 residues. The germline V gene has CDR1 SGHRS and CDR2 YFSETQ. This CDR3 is CASSRTSGTGDTEAFF.

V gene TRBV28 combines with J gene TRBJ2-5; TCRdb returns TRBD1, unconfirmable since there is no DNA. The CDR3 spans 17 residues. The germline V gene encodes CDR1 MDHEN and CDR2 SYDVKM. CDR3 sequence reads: CASSLNPVEDRRETQYF.

The CDR3 loop reads CASSGRVGSYNEQFF. V is TRBV2 and J is TRBJ2-1; absent DNA, TCRdb's TRBD2 call cannot be checked. The CDR3 runs 15 residues. The germline V gene has CDR1 SNHLY and CDR2 FYNNEI. Using reference TRBV2 and TRBJ2-1 for the parts outside the CDR3, the full variable domain is EPEVTQTPSHQVTQMGQEVILRCVPISNHLYFYWYRQILGQKVEFLVSFYNNEISEKSEIFDDQFSVERPDGSNFTLKIRSTKLEDSAMYFCASSGRVGSYNEQFFGPGTRLTVL.

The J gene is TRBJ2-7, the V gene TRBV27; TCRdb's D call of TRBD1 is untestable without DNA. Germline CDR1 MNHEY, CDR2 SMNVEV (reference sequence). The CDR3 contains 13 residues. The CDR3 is CASRPGGGYEQYF.

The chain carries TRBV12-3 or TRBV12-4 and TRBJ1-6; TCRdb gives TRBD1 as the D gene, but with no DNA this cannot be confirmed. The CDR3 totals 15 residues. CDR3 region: CASSLGRGDNSPLHF.

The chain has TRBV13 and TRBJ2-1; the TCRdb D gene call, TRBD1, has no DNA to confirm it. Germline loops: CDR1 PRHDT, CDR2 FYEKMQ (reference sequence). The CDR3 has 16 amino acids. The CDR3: CASSLAGSGLRDEQFF. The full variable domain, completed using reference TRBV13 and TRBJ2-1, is AAGVIQSPRHLIKEKRETATLKCYPIPRHDTVYWYQQGPGQDPQFLISFYEKMQSDKGSIPDRFSAQQFSDYHSELNMSSLELGDSALYFCASSLAGSGLRDEQFFGPGTRLTVL.

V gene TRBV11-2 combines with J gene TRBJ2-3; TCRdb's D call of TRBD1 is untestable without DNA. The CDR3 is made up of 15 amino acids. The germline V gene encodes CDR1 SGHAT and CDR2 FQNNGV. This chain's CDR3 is CASSARGANTDTQYF.

The chain's CDR3 is CASSSGTPGNQPQHF. The chain has TRBV5-6 and TRBJ1-5; TCRdb gives TRBD1 as the D gene, but with no DNA this cannot be confirmed. In germline, CDR1 is SGHDT, CDR2 YYEEEE. The CDR3 has 15 residues.